This T cell receptor beta chain comes out of a study of human T cells and chemical hapten exposure. Study background: Upper-back patch tests with 0.01% DPC were read at 6 days.

The length of the CDR3 is 14 residues. Germline-derived CDR1 and CDR2 are SGHTA and FQGNSA. The ends were cut back, 1 base at V and 4 bases at J, with 10 bases in the middle. TCRdb re-called the RACE reads through MiXCR, storing one row per CDR3 protein. The sample includes about 170,000 distinct CDR3 sequences, around a quarter of them seen just once. Specified time point: patch test 3, about 24 weeks after DPC sensitization. Specified treatment: therapeutic diphenylcyclopropenone sensitization with weekly scalp DPC. V gene TRBV7-2 combines with J gene TRBJ1-1; D ambiguous. Specimen: whole blood, collected in connection with sensitization to the hapten diphenylcyclopropenone (DPC). This clonotype was obtained from a woman younger than 35 with alopecia areata. Some clones in this sample may be carry-over from other donors' samples. CDR3 nucleotides: TGTGCCAGCAGCTTAGAACAATGGAGCACTGAAGCTTTCTTT. It codes for CASSLEQWSTEAFF. The entire variable domain, with the rest obtained from reference TRBV7-2 and TRBJ1-1, is as follows: GAGVSQSPSNKVTEKGKDVELRCDPISGHTALYWYRQSLGQGLEFLIYFQGNSAPDKSGLPSDRFSAERTGGSVSTLTIQRTQQEDSAVYLCASSLEQWSTEAFFGQGTRLTVV.